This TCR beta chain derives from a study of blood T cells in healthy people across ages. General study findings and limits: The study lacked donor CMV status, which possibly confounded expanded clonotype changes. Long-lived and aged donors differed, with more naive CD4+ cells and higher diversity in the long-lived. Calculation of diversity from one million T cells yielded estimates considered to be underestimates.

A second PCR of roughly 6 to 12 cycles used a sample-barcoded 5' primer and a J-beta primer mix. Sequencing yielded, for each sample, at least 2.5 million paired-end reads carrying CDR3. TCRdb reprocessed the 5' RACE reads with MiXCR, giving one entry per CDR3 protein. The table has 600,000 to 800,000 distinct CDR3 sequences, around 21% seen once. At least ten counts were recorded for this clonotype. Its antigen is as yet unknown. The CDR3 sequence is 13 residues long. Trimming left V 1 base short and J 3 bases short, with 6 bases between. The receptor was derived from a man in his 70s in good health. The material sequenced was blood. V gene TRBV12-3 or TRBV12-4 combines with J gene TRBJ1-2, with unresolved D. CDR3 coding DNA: TGTGCCAGCAGTTTAGGGGCCTACTATGGCTACACCTTC. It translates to CASSLGAYYGYTF.